This TCR beta chain was recorded in a study of beta chain features in type 1 diabetes. Notes on the study in general: TCRB CDR3s were moderately but significantly shorter in Type 1 diabetes patients in all four CD4+ subsets. Diminished insertions and augmented deletions at VDJ junctions characterized type 1 diabetes patients.

Expressed TCRB transcripts were sequenced because the entire RNA isolate underwent reverse transcription. About 4 million reads per sample were averaged for naive, central memory and regulatory samples. Some clones are missing from TCRdb's copy, which holds only in-frame ones; the method was immunoSEQ multiplex PCR. The sample holds hundreds of thousands of clones, roughly 15% seen once. As concerns this clone: What it recognizes is unknown.

Germline CDR1 and CDR2: MGHDK and SYGVNS. V shed 3 bases, J shed 9 bases, and the junction held 12 bases outside the gene matches. The CDR3 consists of 15 residues. The receptor was derived from a man aged 18 to 35 in good health. The chain has TRBV25-1 and TRBJ1-1; 8 bases agree with TRBD1. Sequencing was performed on naive CD4+ T cells from blood. The CDR3 protein is CASSEQGARKGKAFF. In DNA, the CDR3 is TGTGCCAGCAGTGAGCAGGGGGCCCGTAAAGGAAAAGCTTTCTTT.